What follows is one T cell receptor (beta chain) and its context. Produced via immunoSEQ multiplex PCR; TCRdb's table is partial and in-frame only. The table lists fewer than 35,000 clones, over 75% of them singletons. The V end lost 5 bases, the J end lost 5 bases, and 16 bases lay between the germline ends. Germline V gives CDR1 SGHVS, CDR2 FNYEAQ. The CDR3 has 14 residues. The data derive from a study of OX40 agonist ivuxolimab in advanced cancers. Study as a whole: Patients enrolled in dose escalation were diagnosed with hepatocellular carcinoma, melanoma, renal cell or head and neck cancer. Age averaged about 66 years (range about 23 to 80), and more than 80% were male. Past anti-PD-1, anti-PD-L1 or anti-CTLA-4 therapy was accepted, and 35% to 45% had received some.

This receptor was identified in an adult with an advanced solid tumor such as melanoma, head and neck, liver or kidney cancer. The material was CD4+ or CD8+ T cells sorted from blood, obtained in a trial of the OX40 agonist ivuxolimab. V is TRBV7-6 and J is TRBJ2-7, with D possibly called TRBD1 or TRBD2 (5 bases each). The DNA for the CDR3 is TGTGCCAGCAGCCCCCGAGGGGAAAACGACGAGCAGTACTTC. Translated: CASSPRGENDEQYF. The full variable domain, rest sourced from reference TRBV7-6 and TRBJ2-7, is GAGVSQSPRYKVTKRGQDVALRCDPISGHVSLYWYRQALGQGPEFLTYFNYEAQQDKSGLPNDRFSAERPEGSISTLTIQRTEQRDSAMYRCASSPRGENDEQYFGPGTRLTVT.